This T cell receptor beta chain stems from a study of blood T cells in healthy people across ages. Findings and limits, study-wide: Researchers deemed the diversity estimates from one million T cells underestimates. The percentage of naive T cells correlated strongly with TCR beta diversity.

PCR was performed a second time for roughly 7 to 11 cycles using a sample-barcoded 5' primer and a J-beta primer mix. Each CDR3 protein gets one entry after TCRdb re-called the 5' RACE reads with MiXCR. Of 1.5 million to 2 million distinct CDR3 sequences detected, roughly 30% appear once; the ten largest clones hold 7.7%. V lost 0 bases to trimming and J lost 8 bases, with 12 bases between them. The CDR3 runs to 14 residues. Germline CDR1 and CDR2: SGHRS and YFSETQ. This clonotype has only a few counts. The target antigen is unknown. The chain employs TRBV5-1 and TRBJ2-1; D not certain. This receptor was obtained from a woman in her thirties in good health. The source material was blood. The CDR3 nucleotides read TGCGCCAGCAGCTTGGACCCAGAATTCGATGAGCAGTTCTTC. This codes for CASSLDPEFDEQFF.